One and the same sample provided the 8 T cell receptor beta chains below, sequenced in a study of breast tumors, draining lymph nodes, adjacent tissues. Each CDR3 protein is one row after TCRdb ran MiXCR on the multiplex PCR reads. The data hold 200,000 or so distinct CDR3 sequences, with about 32% observed a single time. Axillary draining lymph nodes of breast cancer patients supplied the node samples. The sample taken for sequencing was axillary lymph node tissue. These receptors all come from a female donor with breast cancer. Some clones in this sample may be carry-over from other donors' samples.

In its sample, this clonotype was seen once. The genes are TRBV19 and TRBJ1-2; 8 bases are a match to TRBD1. CDR1 is LNHDA, CDR2 SQIVND, per germline (reference sequence). The CDR3 is made up of 15 amino acids. Trimming removed 3 bases from V and 4 bases from J; junction bases left unmatched: 7. The CDR3 region is CASSIRDRQSYGYTF. The CDR3 DNA sequence: TGTGCCAGTAGTATCCGGGACAGGCAATCCTATGGCTACACCTTC.

This clonotype occurred a few times. A much larger clonotype is one base distant, so this may be a read error. V usage is TRBV2 and J usage is TRBJ2-2, with a possible D match to TRBD1 (6 bases). Trimming took 3 bases from V and 5 from J, leaving 10 bases between them. Germline V gene sequence: CDR1 SNHLY, CDR2 FYNNEI. The CDR3 has 14 amino acids. The CDR3 protein is CASSEGQGTGELFF. The DNA of the CDR3 is TGTGCCAGCAGTGAGGGCCAGGGGACCGGGGAGCTGTTTTTT.

In this sample, this clonotype turned up many times. DNA of the CDR3: TGTGCCAGCAGCTTAGAGTATCGGAGCAATGAGCAGTTCTTC. It is translated as CASSLEYRSNEQFF. The rearrangement links TRBV7-2 to TRBJ2-1; D unresolved. CDR1 and CDR2 from the germline V gene are SGHTA and FQGNSA. The CDR3 extends over 14 amino acids. The V gene lost 1 base and the J gene lost 6 bases, with 10 bases spanning the gap.

In its sample, this clonotype was seen many times. The rearrangement joins TRBV20-1 to TRBJ1-4, with 9 bases fitting TRBD1. Germline V lookup: CDR1 DFQATT, CDR2 SNEGSKA (reference sequence). J was trimmed by 6 bases and V by 5 bases; bases with no gene match: 4. The CDR3 has 13 residues. The CDR3 nucleotides read TGCAGTGCTCTCCGACAGGGGGATGAAAAACTGTTTTTT. It is translated as CSALRQGDEKLFF.

On this clonotype itself: Sequence at one end of the junction differs from germline and may be a read error. The V call is TRBV5-4, the J call TRBJ1-2; D perhaps matches TRBD1 (5 bases). Germline-derived CDR1 and CDR2 are SGHNT and YYREEE (reference sequence). The CDR3 spans 19 residues. CDR3: CASSLLGAGAGRNLYGYTF. The CDR3 region has the DNA TGCGCCAGCAGCCTCTTAGGGGCGGGCGCCGGGAGAAATCTTTATGGCTACACCTTC.

Notes on this clonotype: Just one base apart from a much larger clone, this may be a read error. This chain joins TRBV2 and TRBJ1-1; D is uncertain. This CDR3 has 13 amino acids. V shed 6 bases and J shed 0 bases, with 8 bases lying between them. CDR1 and CDR2 from the germline V gene are SNHLY and FYNNEI. Here the CDR3 DNA reads TGTGCCAGCAGCCCATCCATGAACACTGAAGCTTTCTTT. Its translation: CASSPSMNTEAFF.

This sequence joins TRBV7-8 and TRBJ2-3; 10 bases align to TRBD2. Looked up from germline, CDR1 is SGHVS and CDR2 is FQNEAQ. Trimming took 2 bases from V and 1 from J; bases not matched to a gene: 6. The CDR3 length is 17 residues. The CDR3 DNA reads as TGTGCCAGCAGCTTAAGGGGTCTAGCGGGGGGCACAGATACGCAGTATTTT. Translated, it gives CASSLRGLAGGTDTQYF.

This clonotype has at least ten counts. The chain couples TRBV20-1 to TRBJ1-4, with 9 positions matching TRBD1. CDR3 length: 14 residues. The ends lost 6 bases at V and 6 bases at J; junction bases unmatched: 8. CDR1 DFQATT and CDR2 SNEGSKA come from the germline V gene (reference sequence). CDR3 nucleotides: TGCAGTGCCATGCAAAGGACAGGGGATGAAAAACTGTTTTTT. It encodes CSAMQRTGDEKLFF.